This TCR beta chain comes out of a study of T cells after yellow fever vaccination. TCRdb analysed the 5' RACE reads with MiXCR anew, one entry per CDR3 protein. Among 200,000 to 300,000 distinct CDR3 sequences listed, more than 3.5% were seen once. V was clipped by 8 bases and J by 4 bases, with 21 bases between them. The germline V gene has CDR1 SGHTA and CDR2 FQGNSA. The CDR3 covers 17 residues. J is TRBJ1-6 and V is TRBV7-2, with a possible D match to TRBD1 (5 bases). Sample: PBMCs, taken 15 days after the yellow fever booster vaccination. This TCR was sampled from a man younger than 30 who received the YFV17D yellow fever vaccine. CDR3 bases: TGTGCCAGCGCTAAGTCGGGGGGATCAAGGTATAATTCACCCCTCCACTTT. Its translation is CASAKSGGSRYNSPLHF. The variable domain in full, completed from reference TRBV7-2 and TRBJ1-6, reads GAGVSQSPSNKVTEKGKDVELRCDPISGHTALYWYRQSLGQGLEFLIYFQGNSAPDKSGLPSDRFSAERTGGSVSTLTIQRTQQEDSAVYLCASAKSGGSRYNSPLHFGNGTRLTVT.